What follows are 8 T cell receptor beta chains derived from one specimen sequenced in a study of T cell responses to AZD1222 COVID-19 vaccine. Libraries were prepared by immunoSEQ multiplex PCR; TCRdb keeps only in-frame clonotypes and omits some of them. The sample carries about 130,000 clones, roughly 93% recorded once. The sample was peripheral blood, taken 28 days after the second AZD1222 dose. These receptors were taken from an adult who received the AZD1222 COVID-19 vaccine.

The V gene is TRBV18, the J gene TRBJ1-4; D gene uncertain. Deletions cut 3 bases from V and 6 bases from J, with 5 bases between. CDR3 length: 12 residues. Germline CDR1 is KGHSH and CDR2 is LQKENI. The DNA of the CDR3 is TGTGCCAGCTCACCGACGGATGAAAAACTGTTTTTT. Encoded protein: CASSPTDEKLFF.

This rearrangement joins TRBV11-2 to TRBJ2-7; 11 positions agree with TRBD1. Germline values: CDR1 SGHAT, CDR2 FQNNGV. CDR3 length equals 15 residues. J lost 4 bases, V lost 5 bases, and 7 bases had no gene match. The CDR3, as DNA: TGTGCCAGCAGCCCAAGGACAGGGGGCAAATACGAGCAGTACTTC. It is translated as CASSPRTGGKYEQYF.

This clone was detected only once. V and J are TRBV9 and TRBJ2-7; a possible D gene is TRBD1 (6 bases). The CDR3 extends over 14 amino acids. The germline CDR1 and CDR2 sequences are SGDLS and YYNGEE. The V gene lost 3 bases and the J gene lost 2 bases, with 12 bases spanning the gap. The CDR3 protein is CASSARDKTYEQYF. DNA for the CDR3: TGTGCCAGCAGCGCCCGGGACAAGACCTACGAGCAGTACTTC.

V gene TRBV3-1 (or the pseudogene TRBV3-2) combines with J gene TRBJ1-5; a weak D match, TRBD1 (6 bases). Germline CDR1 is LGHDT and CDR2 is YNNKEL (reference sequence). The CDR3 loop spans 14 amino acids. Trimming left V 1 base short and J 7 bases short, with 11 bases between. The CDR3 nucleotides are TGTGCCAGCAGCCAAGCTTGGGGGGGCCAGCCCCAGCATTTT. The encoded protein is CASSQAWGGQPQHF.

The chain combines TRBV19 with TRBJ2-2, with a weak D call TRBD1 (5 bases). CDR3 length: 17 amino acids. Germline V gene sequence: CDR1 LNHDA, CDR2 SQIVND (reference sequence). The germline V and J ends were trimmed by 0 bases and 5 bases, with 16 bases remaining between them. The CDR3 loop is CASSIDFGRVGTGELFF. The CDR3 nucleotides read TGTGCCAGTAGTATAGATTTCGGCAGGGTGGGGACCGGGGAGCTGTTTTTT.

The gene calls are TRBV12-3 or TRBV12-4 and TRBJ2-1; D perhaps matches TRBD2 (5 bases). This CDR3 contains 12 residues. Between the trimmed V and J ends, which lost 5 bases and 7 bases, there was a span of 9 bases. The CDR3 DNA sequence: TGTGCCAGCAGTCCCACTAGTAATGAGCAGTTCTTC. Its protein product is CASSPTSNEQFF.

The chain employs TRBV19 and TRBJ1-2, with no clear D. Trimming stripped 10 bases from V and 1 base from J, with 13 bases between. Germline V lookup: CDR1 LNHDA, CDR2 SQIVND (reference sequence). This CDR3 has 13 amino acids. For the CDR3, the DNA is TGTGCCACCAAGGGCAGTTATAACTATGGCTACACCTTC. It codes for CATKGSYNYGYTF.

This clone showed up just a few times. The chain recombines TRBV10-3 with TRBJ1-5; 8 bases fit TRBD1. Germline-derived CDR1 and CDR2 are ENHRY and SYGVKD. CDR3 length: 15 amino acids. The junction had 7 bases not matched to a gene; V was cut back by 4 bases and J by 5 bases. CDR3 amino acids: CAISAEQGVDQPQHF. CDR3 in DNA: TGTGCCATCAGTGCTGAACAGGGGGTCGATCAGCCCCAGCATTTT.